The 7 T cell receptor beta chains below come from one sample, sequenced in a study of blood T cell repertoires in COVID-19. Method: immunoSEQ multiplex PCR; TCRdb's copy keeps in-frame clones and lacks some. In the table there are about 300,000 clones, 80% to 90% of which are singletons. The sequencing input was PBMCs or T cells enriched from blood (not recorded which). These receptors were obtained from a man younger than 45 who had recovered from COVID-19.

The genes are TRBV2 and TRBJ1-2; D might be TRBD1 (6 bases). Germline values: CDR1 SNHLY, CDR2 FYNNEI. The CDR3 has 13 residues. The V gene lost 4 bases and the J gene lost 4 bases, with 10 bases spanning the gap. The chain's CDR3 is CASSAGEAYGYTF. CDR3 coding DNA: TGTGCCAGCAGTGCAGGGGAAGCCTATGGCTACACCTTC.

The V and J genes are TRBV3-1 (or the pseudogene TRBV3-2) and TRBJ2-5, with D unclear. With 1 base removed from V and 4 bases from J, the gap between germline ends came to 10 bases. Germline lookup yields CDR1 LGHDT and CDR2 YNNKEL (reference sequence). This CDR3 region has 14 residues. CDR3 loop: CASSQVVERETQYF. The CDR3 DNA is TGTGCCAGCAGCCAAGTTGTAGAGCGAGAGACCCAGTACTTC.

The chain is built from TRBV4-2 and TRBJ2-3; no reliable D call. Germline values: CDR1 LGHNA, CDR2 YNFKEQ. V lost 4 bases and J lost 1, with 9 bases in between. This CDR3 is 14 amino acids long. DNA for the CDR3: TGTGCCAGCAGCCTTGGTGCAGGCACAGATACGCAGTATTTT. Residues: CASSLGAGTDTQYF.

The table lists this clone with a count of one. The chain is built from TRBV5-4 and TRBJ2-3; 9 bases fit TRBD2. The CDR3 consists of 17 residues. Per germline, CDR1 SGHNT and CDR2 YYREEE (reference sequence). The trim removed 3 bases at V and 0 bases at J, leaving 8 bases unmatched. CDR3 region: CASSWTAGGVSTDTQYF. The CDR3 DNA reads TGTGCCAGCAGCTGGACGGCGGGGGGGGTTAGCACAGATACGCAGTATTTT.

This chain links TRBV21-1 with TRBJ1-5; whether TRBD1, the table's D call, matches the DNA was not checked. TRBV21-1 is a listed pseudogene. The CDR3 has 14 residues. The CDR3 is CASSRKGRSQPQHF. Here the CDR3 DNA reads TGTGCCAGCAGCAGGAAGGGGCGGTCGCAGCCCCAGCATTTT.

The chain joins TRBV4-2 to TRBJ2-1; 8 nucleotides line up with TRBD2. CDR3 length equals 17 residues. The J segment lost 7 bases and the V segment lost 0 bases, leaving 11 bases of the junction unmatched. Germline V gives CDR1 LGHNA, CDR2 YNFKEQ. CDR3 loop: CASSQDPEAAGGNEQFF. In DNA form, the CDR3 reads TGTGCCAGCAGCCAAGATCCCGAGGCGGCGGGGGGTAATGAGCAGTTCTTC.

V usage is TRBV5-1 and J usage is TRBJ1-5; possible D gene TRBD1, 5 bases. Per germline, CDR1 SGHRS and CDR2 YFSETQ. Deletions cut 1 base from V and 10 bases from J, with 15 bases between. This CDR3 has 14 amino acids. The CDR3 nucleotides are TGCGCCAGCAGCTTGTCAGGGTCTGGGTCTCCCCAGCATTTT. Its protein is CASSLSGSGSPQHF.